These T cell receptor beta chains were read from a single sample in a study of T cells after yellow fever vaccination. TCRdb analysed the 5' RACE reads with MiXCR anew, one entry per CDR3 protein. The sample has 300,000 to 400,000 distinct CDR3 sequences, approximately 5.7% seen once. The sample in question was PBMCs, obtained 5 days after the yellow fever booster vaccination. Receptor source: a man aged 30 to 39 who received the YFV17D yellow fever vaccine. Both conserved end residues are part of each CDR3. A D gene is named only where the DNA matches it firmly. Clone size, where shown, is once, few, many, or a class for clones that have expanded.

D gene,clone size,J gene,V gene,CDR3 protein,CDR3 DNA
-,-,TRBJ2-1,TRBV6-2/TRBV6-3,CASSYSMSNEQFF,TGTGCCAGCAGTTACTCGATGTCAAATGAGCAGTTCTTC
-,many,TRBJ2-1,TRBV5-1,CASSAGTANEQFF,TGCGCCAGCAGCGCGGGGACTGCCAATGAGCAGTTCTTC
-,few,TRBJ1-2,TRBV20-1,CSAIGGTYYGYTF,TGCAGTGCTATCGGAGGGACATACTATGGCTACACCTTC
-,many,TRBJ2-5,TRBV7-9,CASSLDSQETQYF,TGTGCCAGCAGCCTGGACTCGCAAGAGACCCAGTACTTC
-,few,TRBJ2-2,TRBV29-1,CSADTANTGELFF,TGCAGCGCAGATACAGCTAACACCGGGGAGCTGTTTTTT
TRBD2,-,TRBJ2-7,TRBV18,CASSPTSGSDYEQYF,TGTGCCAGCTCCCCTACTAGCGGGAGTGACTACGAGCAGTACTTC
TRBD1,many,TRBJ2-1,TRBV29-1,CSSWQGAGEQFF,TGCAGCTCTTGGCAGGGGGCGGGTGAGCAGTTCTTC
-,many,TRBJ1-1,TRBV7-9,CASSLVYSVNTEAFF,TGTGCCAGCAGCTTAGTTTACTCCGTGAACACTGAAGCTTTCTTT
TRBD1,-,TRBJ1-4,TRBV5-4,CASRDRDRANEKLFF,TGTGCCAGCAGGGACCGGGACAGGGCTAATGAAAAACTGTTTTTT
-,-,TRBJ1-6,TRBV7-2,CASSAQAVDNSPLHF,TGTGCCAGCAGCGCACAGGCCGTGGATAATTCACCCCTCCACTTT
-,many,TRBJ1-6,TRBV3-1,CASGATGGLNSPLHF,TGTGCCAGCGGGGCTACAGGAGGCCTCAATTCACCCCTCCACTTT
TRBD1,few,TRBJ1-2,TRBV19,CATRGQAPYGYTF,TGTGCCACCCGGGGACAGGCTCCCTATGGCTACACCTTC
-,many,TRBJ1-5,TRBV4-3,CASSQGAGQPQHF,TGCGCCAGCAGCCAAGGAGCAGGTCAGCCCCAGCATTTT
TRBD1,few,TRBJ2-7,TRBV5-6,CASSGTYRGRFDYEQYF,TGTGCCAGCAGCGGAACATACAGGGGGCGCTTTGATTACGAGCAGTACTTC
-,few,TRBJ2-1,TRBV7-3,CASSPDPAVNEQFF,TGTGCCAGCAGCCCTGACCCGGCAGTCAATGAGCAGTTCTTC
TRBD2,-,TRBJ2-4,TRBV7-2,CASSDRTSGRGIQYF,TGTGCCAGCAGCGACCGGACTAGCGGGAGGGGCATTCAGTACTTC
TRBD2,-,TRBJ2-7,TRBV20-1,CSAQTSGYEQYF,TGCAGTGCCCAGACTAGCGGCTACGAGCAGTACTTC
-,few,TRBJ2-2,TRBV28,CASSLGSYGGKVAGELFF,TGTGCCAGCAGTTTAGGGTCCTATGGCGGGAAGGTGGCCGGGGAGCTGTTTTTT
TRBD2,-,TRBJ2-3,TRBV3-1,CACCRGTSGANTQYF,TGTGCCTGCTGCCGGGGGACTAGCGGGGCGAATACGCAGTATTTT
-,many,TRBJ1-6,TRBV5-5,CASSLWMTENSPLHF,TGTGCCAGCAGCTTGTGGATGACAGAGAATTCACCCCTCCACTTT
-,few,TRBJ2-1,TRBV10-3,CAISESTTSHEQFF,TGTGCCATCAGTGAGTCGACGACTAGTCATGAGCAGTTCTTC
-,-,TRBJ2-7,TRBV28,CASSPYRAHEDF,TGTGCCAGCAGCCCCTACCGGGCCCACGAGGACTTC
TRBD2,many,TRBJ2-1,TRBV5-1,CASRAPLAGEESYNEQFF,TGCGCCAGCCGGGCTCCACTAGCGGGAGAAGAATCCTACAATGAGCAGTTCTTC
-,-,TRBJ1-5,TRBV4-2,CASSPLKGNSNQPQHF,TGTGCCAGCAGCCCGCTAAAAGGGAATAGCAATCAGCCCCAGCATTTT
TRBD2,-,TRBJ2-1,TRBV7-3,CASSLPSGSVNEQFF,TGTGCCAGCAGCTTACCTAGCGGGAGCGTCAATGAGCAGTTCTTC
-,-,TRBJ1-6,TRBV12-3/TRBV12-4,CASSLAVYNSPLHF,TGTGCCAGCAGTTTAGCTGTCTATAATTCACCCCTCCACTTT
TRBD2,-,TRBJ2-7,TRBV20-1,CSARAPRTSGRFGLNEQYF,TGCAGTGCTAGAGCTCCCCGGACTAGCGGGAGGTTCGGGCTGAACGAGCAGTACTTC
TRBD2,few,TRBJ2-7,TRBV5-1,CASSLGTSSDHEQYF,TGCGCCAGCAGCTTGGGGACTAGTTCAGACCACGAGCAGTACTTC
TRBD1,-,TRBJ2-4,TRBV5-1,CTSSRGQGDIQYF,TGCACCAGCAGCAGGGGACAGGGCGACATTCAGTACTTC
TRBD2,few,TRBJ2-7,TRBV20-1,CSATLLAGGSEQYF,TGCAGTGCTACCTTACTAGCGGGAGGTTCCGAGCAGTACTTC
-,-,TRBJ2-3,TRBV19,CASSRSRLTGEVDTQYF,TGTGCCAGTAGTCGATCCCGGTTAACGGGAGAGGTGGATACGCAGTATTTT
-,many,TRBJ2-6,TRBV4-3,CASSQNGLASSGANVLTF,TGCGCCAGCAGCCAAAACGGGCTAGCGAGCTCTGGGGCCAACGTCCTGACTTTC
-,many,TRBJ2-3,TRBV4-2,CASRNTGNGGDTQYF,TGTGCCAGCAGGAATACAGGGAATGGAGGAGATACGCAGTATTTT
TRBD1,few,TRBJ1-2,TRBV20-1,CSAATPTGGGSSYGYTF,TGCAGTGCTGCTACCCCGACAGGGGGAGGGAGTTCCTATGGCTACACCTTC
TRBD2,-,TRBJ2-3,TRBV5-4,CASSFAGGPNTQYF,TGTGCCAGCAGCTTTGCGGGAGGGCCAAATACGCAGTATTTT
TRBD2,-,TRBJ2-5,TRBV19,CARGKTGLVKETQYF,TGTGCCAGGGGCAAAACGGGACTAGTTAAAGAGACCCAGTACTTC
TRBD2,many,TRBJ2-1,TRBV28,CASRRAGGPTYEQFF,TGTGCCAGCAGGAGGGCGGGAGGGCCTACATATGAGCAGTTCTTC
-,many,TRBJ2-3,TRBV9,CASSVVEGRTDTQYF,TGTGCCAGCAGCGTAGTGGAGGGCCGCACAGATACGCAGTATTTT
TRBD2,many,TRBJ2-1,TRBV30,CAWSYRGAGGYNEQFF,TGTGCCTGGAGCTACAGGGGAGCGGGAGGGTACAATGAGCAGTTCTTC
-,few,TRBJ1-5,TRBV5-6,CASSAHRDQPQHF,TGTGCCAGCAGCGCGCACAGGGATCAGCCCCAGCATTTT
TRBD2,-,TRBJ2-3,TRBV28,CASSKLRLAGTTDTQYF,TGTGCCAGCAGTAAACTCAGACTAGCGGGCACCACAGATACGCAGTATTTT
-,-,TRBJ2-3,TRBV28,CASSIYLASTDTQYF,TGTGCCAGCAGTATTTACCTTGCAAGCACAGATACGCAGTATTTT
TRBD2,-,TRBJ2-7,TRBV6-1,CASTTRRGSSYEQYF,TGTGCCAGCACCACGAGGCGGGGGAGCTCCTACGAGCAGTACTTC
-,-,TRBJ2-3,TRBV20-1,CSASGGPRRGAPDTQYF,TGCAGTGCTAGCGGAGGACCCCGACGGGGGGCCCCAGATACGCAGTATTTT